Included here is one TCR beta chain sequence, with context. What it binds is not known. Sequenced by immunoSEQ multiplex PCR; TCRdb stores in-frame clones only, minus some. Of more than 90,000 clones listed, about nine tenths are singletons. This sample is drawn from a study of T cell responses to AZD1222 COVID-19 vaccine. Whole-study results and caveats: Breadth and depth of Spike-specific TCRs rose after two AZD1222 doses. Variant regions that are unmutated are reportedly the target of nearly half of spike-specific TCRs.

CDR1 and CDR2 (germline): MDHEN, SYDVKM. The CDR3 covers 13 residues. Trimming left V 7 bases short and J 5 bases short, with 14 bases between. The origin of this receptor is an adult in good health. The input for sequencing was peripheral blood, taken on day 0 of AZD1222 vaccination. This sequence joins TRBV28 and TRBJ1-2; D may be TRBD1 (5 bases). This CDR3 is CASTLGGTYGYTF. Written as DNA, the CDR3 is TGTGCCAGCACCTTGGGGGGGACTTATGGCTACACCTTC.